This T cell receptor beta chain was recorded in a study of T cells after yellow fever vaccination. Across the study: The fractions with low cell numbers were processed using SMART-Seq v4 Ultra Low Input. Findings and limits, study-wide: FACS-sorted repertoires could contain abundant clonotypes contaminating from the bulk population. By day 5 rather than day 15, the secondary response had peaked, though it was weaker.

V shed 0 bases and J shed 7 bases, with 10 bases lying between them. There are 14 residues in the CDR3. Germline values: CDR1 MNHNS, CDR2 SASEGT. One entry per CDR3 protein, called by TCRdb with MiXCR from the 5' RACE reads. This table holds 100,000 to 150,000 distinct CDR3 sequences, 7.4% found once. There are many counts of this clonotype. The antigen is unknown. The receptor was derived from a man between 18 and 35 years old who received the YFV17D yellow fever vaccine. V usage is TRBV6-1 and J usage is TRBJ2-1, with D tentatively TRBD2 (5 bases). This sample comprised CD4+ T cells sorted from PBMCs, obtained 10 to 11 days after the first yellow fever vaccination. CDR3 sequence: CASSEAPGLNEQFF. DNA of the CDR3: TGTGCCAGCAGTGAAGCTCCGGGGTTGAATGAGCAGTTCTTC.